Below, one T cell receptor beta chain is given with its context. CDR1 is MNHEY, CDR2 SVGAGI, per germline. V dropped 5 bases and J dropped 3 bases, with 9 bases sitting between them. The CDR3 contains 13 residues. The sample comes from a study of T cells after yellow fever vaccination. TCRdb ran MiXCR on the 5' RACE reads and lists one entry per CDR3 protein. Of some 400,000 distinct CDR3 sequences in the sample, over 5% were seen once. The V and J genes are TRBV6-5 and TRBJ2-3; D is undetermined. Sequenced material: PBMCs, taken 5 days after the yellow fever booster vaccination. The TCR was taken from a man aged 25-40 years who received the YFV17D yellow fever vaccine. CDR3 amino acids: CASSPTVTDTQYF. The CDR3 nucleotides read TGTGCCAGCAGTCCCACGGTAACAGATACGCAGTATTTT.